This is a list of T cell receptor beta chains from one sample in a study of T cell responses to AZD1222 COVID-19 vaccine. Here immunoSEQ multiplex PCR was the method, and the copy in TCRdb shows in-frame clones only, minus some. The sample has 120,000 or so clones, over 85% seen once. The sample here was peripheral blood, taken on day 0 of AZD1222 vaccination. All receptors come from an adult in good health. Both conserved end residues are trimmed from each CDR3.

>TRBV5-8|TRBJ2-7
ASSFPDRRSYEQY
>TRBV19|TRBJ2-1
ASSIDLRTGGYNEQF
>TRBV30|TRBJ1-2
AWIEINYGYT
>TRBV5-8|TRBJ1-4
ASSLFSGALNNEKLF
>TRBV7-2|TRBJ2-7
ASSLGTGLGEQY
>TRBV30|TRBJ2-7
AWSRPPRLAATYEQY
>TRBV7-2|TRBJ2-3
ASSQVTRTAIDTDTQY
>TRBV30|TRBJ1-6
AWSSGSSYNSPLH
>TRBV7-2|TRBJ2-7
ASSLASRGEQY
>TRBV6-5|TRBJ1-2
ASSFGTEIGYT
>TRBV21-1|TRBJ2-1
ASSKGPSGGQKIYNEQF
>TRBV5-5|TRBJ1-1
ASSLVDGTEAF
>TRBV18|TRBJ1-5
ASSQGEIYQPQH
>TRBV19|TRBJ2-1
ASSWGLAGGNEQF
>TRBV5-4|TRBJ2-3
ASTPAGGRRDTQY
>TRBV7-2|TRBJ1-1
ASSLGGAVNTEAF
>TRBV28|TRBJ2-6
ASTPTGFAGANVLT
>TRBV5-1|TRBJ1-5
ASSVGLDQPQH
>TRBV6-5|TRBJ2-1
ASSTQGLREQF
>TRBV5-4|TRBJ2-7
ASSLVGSHEQY
>TRBV6-5|TRBJ2-6
ASSYSGEPGANVLT
>TRBV19|TRBJ1-2
ASKPRGGDYGYT
>TRBV7-2|TRBJ2-5
ASSTMEGETQY
>TRBV24-1|TRBJ1-2
ATSDLLYGYT
>TRBV5-1|TRBJ2-3
ASRGQDTDTQY
>TRBV6-5|TRBJ1-2
ATEGTVGYT
>TRBV6-5|TRBJ2-1
ASSYWSGEQF
>TRBV6-2/TRBV6-3|TRBJ1-2
ASSYPQGTGGYGYT
>TRBV2|TRBJ1-2
ASREGRNYGYT